A single T cell receptor beta chain is shown here with its context. Original data processing: Amplifying reference gene primers gave estimates of nucleated cell counts. Clones were read by immunoSEQ multiplex PCR, and TCRdb kept only the in-frame ones, dropping some. That table supplies the V and J calls and clone size; D and trimming were determined from the DNA. Altogether 350,000 or so clones are present, 87% being singletons, with the ten largest covering over 9.5%. This sample is part of a study of blood T cell repertoires in COVID-19. The overall study: Sources were T cells, B-cell-depleted T cells, or PBMCs; the material itself was cDNA or gDNA.

This CDR3 is built from 16 residues. CDR1 is KGHDR, CDR2 SFDVKD, per germline. With V trimmed by 1 base and J by 5 bases, 6 bases remained unmatched. Followed longitudinally, the Seattle patients had been enrolled during active infection. The sequenced sample consisted of peripheral blood. The receptor's source is a woman aged 30 to 39 with COVID-19, enrolled during active disease. The chain carries TRBV24-1 and TRBJ2-1; 8 positions agree with TRBD2. The CDR3: CATSDLISGSHNEQFF. CDR3 in DNA: TGTGCCACCAGTGATTTAATCAGCGGGAGCCACAATGAGCAGTTCTTC.